The clone carrying this TCR beta chain is medium-sized by share. Its antigen is unidentified. The ends were cut back, 3 bases at V and 2 bases at J, with 14 bases in the middle. The CDR3 extends over 16 amino acids. Germline-derived CDR1 and CDR2 are ENHRY and SYGVKD. This sample stems from a study of early T cells in non-severe SARS-CoV-2 infection. Whole-study context: With bulk RNA from unsorted whole blood as input, sequencing yielded unpaired chains. Study-level results: Database matching using VDJdb favored anti-spike CD8 responses, with private and CD4 specificities left missing.

Each single cDNA molecule received a unique molecular identifier. TCRdb re-called the 5' RACE reads with MiXCR, one entry per CDR3 protein. The table lists more than 20,000 distinct CDR3 sequences, about 4% of them singletons. The receptor's source is an adult who was a healthcare worker with PCR-confirmed SARS-CoV-2 infection or an uninfected control (not recorded which). This chain connects TRBV10-3 to TRBJ2-4; perhaps TRBD2 as D (6 bases). Sequencing was performed on whole blood. The CDR3 here is CAISDGGAYTKNIQYF. The CDR3 nucleotides are TGTGCCATCAGTGACGGAGGGGCCTATACCAAAAACATTCAGTACTTC.